The rows below give T cell receptor beta chains drawn from one sample of a study of blood T cell repertoires in COVID-19. Profiled with immunoSEQ multiplex PCR; TCRdb holds only in-frame clones, not every one. The sample shows roughly 62,000 clones, around nine tenths of them seen only once. The sequenced sample was peripheral blood. The receptors here all came from a human donor with active COVID-19. The donor label of this sample is uncertain. Both conserved end residues are part of each CDR3. The order of the fields is D gene, J gene, clone size, V gene, CDR3 protein, CDR3 DNA. A D gene is named only where the DNA matches it firmly. Size is omitted from some rows. Given values are once, few, many or a class for expanded clones.

NA,TRBJ2-1,NA,TRBV10-3,CAIKDFYNEQFF,TGTGCCATCAAGGACTTCTACAATGAGCAGTTCTTC
NA,TRBJ2-7,NA,TRBV29-1,CSVGAAGEQYF,TGCAGCGTTGGGGCAGCGGGCGAGCAGTACTTC
NA,TRBJ2-7,NA,TRBV5-6,CASSTSYSYEQYF,TGTGCCAGCAGCACGTCCTATAGCTACGAGCAGTACTTC
NA,TRBJ2-5,NA,TRBV7-9,CASSSSGFTQYF,TGTGCCAGCAGCTCGTCGGGGTTCACCCAGTACTTC
TRBD1,TRBJ1-3,NA,TRBV6-6,CASSSGTGGSGNTIYF,TGTGCCAGCAGTTCAGGGACAGGGGGCTCTGGAAACACCATATATTTT
NA,TRBJ1-2,NA,TRBV30,CAWDVSANYGYTF,TGTGCCTGGGATGTTTCGGCTAACTATGGCTACACCTTC
TRBD2,TRBJ2-7,NA,TRBV2,CASRVAGVFYEQYF,TGTGCCAGCAGGGTAGCGGGAGTTTTCTACGAGCAGTACTTC
NA,TRBJ1-6,NA,TRBV7-2,CASSVNQAHGSPLHF,TGTGCCAGCAGCGTAAATCAGGCGCACGGTTCACCCCTCCACTTT
TRBD1,TRBJ2-3,once,TRBV23-1,CASSQVDRGRWGTDTQYF,TGCGCCAGCAGTCAAGTCGACAGGGGGCGATGGGGCACAGATACGCAGTATTTT
TRBD1,TRBJ1-2,NA,TRBV5-1,CASSLGGTGLYGGYTF,TGCGCCAGCAGCTTGGGAGGGACAGGACTCTATGGCGGCTACACCTTC